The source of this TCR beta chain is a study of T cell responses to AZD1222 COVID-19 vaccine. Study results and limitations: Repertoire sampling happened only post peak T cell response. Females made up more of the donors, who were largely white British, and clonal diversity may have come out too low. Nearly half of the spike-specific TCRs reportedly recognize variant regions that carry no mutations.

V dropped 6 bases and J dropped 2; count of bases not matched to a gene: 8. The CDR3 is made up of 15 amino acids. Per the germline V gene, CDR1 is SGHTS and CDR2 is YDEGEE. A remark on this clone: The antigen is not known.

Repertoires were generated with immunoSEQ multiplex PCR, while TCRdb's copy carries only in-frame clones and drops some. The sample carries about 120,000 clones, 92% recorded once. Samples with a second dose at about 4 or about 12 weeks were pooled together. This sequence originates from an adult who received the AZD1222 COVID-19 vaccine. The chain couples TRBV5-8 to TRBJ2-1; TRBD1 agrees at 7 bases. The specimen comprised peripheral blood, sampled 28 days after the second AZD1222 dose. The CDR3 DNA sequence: TGTGCCAGCATTCCCGACAGGGCAACCTACAATGAGCAGTTCTTC. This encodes CASIPDRATYNEQFF.